These 12 T cell receptor beta chains were sequenced from one sample in a study of identical twins (dated by TCRdb to about 2016). Library preparation was by 5' RACE. Sequencing was performed on an Illumina HiSeq 2000. TCRdb trimmed the raw reads at Q25, called clones with MiXCR and kept productive beta chains. Here each entry gathers all rows of one CDR3 protein and keeps the most common genes and DNA. The sample records 240,000 or so distinct CDR3 sequences, 9.5% to 15% of which are singletons. The biggest ten clones account for about 4.1% of the sample. This same sample was also taken into another study, of yellow fever vaccine responses in identical twins.

Sequencing used memory (CD45RO+) T cells sorted from blood. The meaning of the sample's cell subset or site label: CD45RO+ enriched T cells. The receptors originated from a woman between 18 and 30 years old in good health.

This clonotype has more than one count but fewer than ten. The chain carries TRBV12-3 or TRBV12-4 and TRBJ2-2; 8 nucleotides agree with TRBD1. V lost 3 bases and J lost 7; bases outside the gene matches: 10. The CDR3 is made up of 16 amino acids. The CDR3 loop reads CASSFLWTGSFGELFF. CDR3 DNA sequence: TGTGCCAGCAGTTTTCTCTGGACAGGGTCGTTCGGGGAGCTGTTTTTT.

This clonotype occurred many times. The chain joins TRBV20-1 to TRBJ2-7; D is undetermined. This CDR3 has 12 residues. Germline CDR1 is DFQATT and CDR2 is SNEGSKA (reference sequence). The V end was cut by 0 bases, the J end by 4 bases, with 7 bases between. The CDR3 nucleotides are TGCAGTGCTAGAGATCAAGGGTACGAGCAGTACTTC. Translated: CSARDQGYEQYF.

This clonotype was seen at least ten times. The CDR3 spells CASSLSPQGATEAFF. The DNA for the CDR3 is TGCGCCAGCAGCTTATCTCCACAGGGGGCAACTGAAGCTTTCTTT. The J gene is TRBJ1-1, the V gene TRBV5-1; TRBD1 agrees at 9 bases. This CDR3 region has 15 residues. V was pared by 2 bases and J by 5 bases, with 7 bases of the junction left unmatched. Germline lookup yields CDR1 SGHRS and CDR2 YFSETQ.

The chain joins TRBV6-6 to TRBJ2-1; D is possibly TRBD1 or TRBD2 (5 bases each). This CDR3 is 12 amino acids long. The germline gives CDR1 MNHNY, CDR2 SVGAGI (reference sequence). V was trimmed by 7 bases and J by 9 bases, leaving 13 bases between them. CDR3 loop: CASMREGIEQFF. CDR3 sequence (DNA): TGTGCCAGCATGAGAGAGGGGATTGAGCAGTTCTTC.

The gene calls are TRBV5-1 and TRBJ2-1, with D tentatively TRBD1 (6 bases). The V and J ends lost 3 bases and 5 bases respectively, with 18 bases between them. This CDR3 region has 16 residues. Germline V gene data show CDR1 as SGHRS and CDR2 as YFSETQ. The CDR3 DNA follows: TGCGCCAGCAGCTCCTGGTTGAGACAGGCTAACAATGAGCAGTTCTTC. This codes for CASSSWLRQANNEQFF.

This clonotype was seen a handful of times. V and J are TRBV7-8 and TRBJ1-2; D is possibly TRBD1 (6 bases). Trimming pared 5 bases from V and 2 bases from J, leaving 15 bases between. The CDR3 totals 15 residues. The germline V gene has CDR1 SGHVS and CDR2 FQNEAQ. CDR3 bases: TGTGCCAGCAGCCAACGGACAGATTTAAACTATGGCTACACCTTC. Encoded protein: CASSQRTDLNYGYTF.

This clonotype was picked up many times. V is TRBV12-3 or TRBV12-4 and J is TRBJ2-3; D may be TRBD2 (7 bases). V was clipped by 10 bases and J by 0 bases, with 20 bases between them. This CDR3 region has 16 residues. CDR3 in DNA: TGTGCCAACTCGAGGGGGGGTAAAACTAGCACAGATACGCAGTATTTT. Amino acids: CANSRGGKTSTDTQYF.

This clonotype was seen a handful of times. The rearrangement uses TRBV7-2 and TRBJ2-7; 8 bases align to TRBD2. This CDR3 is built from 16 residues. Losses at the gene ends were 1 base for V and 1 base for J; bases not matched to a gene: 6. Germline V gives CDR1 SGHTA, CDR2 FQGNSA. CDR3: CASSLGPGLGSYEQYF. CDR3 coding DNA: TGTGCCAGCAGCTTAGGCCCGGGACTAGGATCCTACGAGCAGTACTTC.

The chain combines TRBV11-3 with TRBJ2-2; the match to TRBD2 covers 9 bases. In germline, CDR1 is SGHNT, CDR2 YENEEA. The CDR3 extends over 16 amino acids. The V segment lost 5 bases and the J segment 0 bases; nucleotides outside the gene matches: 4. The CDR3 DNA reads TGTGCCAGCAGCGTAGCTAGCGGGGCGAACACCGGGGAGCTGTTTTTT. It encodes CASSVASGANTGELFF. The full variable domain, its missing parts supplied by reference TRBV11-3 and TRBJ2-2, is EAGVVQSPRYKIIEKKQPVAFWCNPISGHNTLYWYLQNLGQGPELLIRYENEEAVDDSQLPKDRFSAERLKGVDSTLKIQPAELGDSAVYLCASSVASGANTGELFFGEGSRLTVL.

This chain uses TRBV29-1 with TRBJ2-3; the D is unclear. The CDR3 has 13 residues. V lost 6 bases and J 4 bases, leaving 14 bases between the germline ends. The germline gives CDR1 SQVTM, CDR2 ANQGSEA. The CDR3 is CSVAASGADTQYF. The CDR3 DNA reads as TGCAGCGTCGCCGCCTCCGGAGCAGATACGCAGTATTTT.

The chain employs TRBV7-9 and TRBJ2-1; TRBD2 might be the D (6 bases). V lost 1 base to trimming and J lost 6 bases, with 10 bases between them. The CDR3 covers 14 residues. Germline values: CDR1 SEHNR, CDR2 FQNEAQ (reference sequence). In DNA form, the CDR3 reads TGTGCCAGCAGCTTAGAGGGACTGTTCAATGAGCAGTTCTTC. Residues: CASSLEGLFNEQFF.

This clonotype has ten or more counts. The chain combines TRBV27 with TRBJ2-1; a possible D gene is TRBD2 (6 bases). Germline V gene data show CDR1 as MNHEY and CDR2 as SMNVEV (reference sequence). V lost 7 bases, J lost 6 bases, and 22 bases lay in between. This CDR3 comprises 16 residues. The CDR3 sequence is CASIGRRDSAFNEQFF. The CDR3 region has the DNA TGTGCCAGCATCGGACGGAGGGACTCCGCCTTCAATGAGCAGTTCTTC.